This is a list of T cell receptor beta chains from one sample in a study of blood T cell repertoires in COVID-19. Data came from immunoSEQ multiplex PCR; TCRdb stores just in-frame clones and leaves some out. The sample records 300,000 to 450,000 clones, about 89% being singletons. Sample: PBMCs or T cells enriched from blood (not recorded which). The receptors stem from a man aged 25 to 40 who had recovered from COVID-19. Both conserved end residues are part of each CDR3. The order of the fields is V gene, D gene, clone size, J gene, CDR3 protein, CDR3 DNA. A D gene is named only where the DNA matches it firmly. Clone size is not always given. Where it is, it says once, few, many or a class for expanded clones.

>TRBV4-1|TRBD1|.|TRBJ2-1
CASSQSEGQVYNEQFF
TGCGCCAGCAGCCAGTCAGAAGGACAGGTTTACAATGAGCAGTTCTTC
>TRBV6-2/TRBV6-3|.|few|TRBJ1-1
CASSYSDSFDTEAFF
TGTGCCAGCAGTTACTCGGACAGCTTTGACACTGAAGCTTTCTTT
>TRBV7-9|.|.|TRBJ1-6
CASSLGGQQNSPLHF
TGTGCCAGCAGCTTGGGTGGACAGCAAAATTCACCCCTCCACTTT
>TRBV10-3|TRBD2|.|TRBJ2-2
CAISGPSGSGGNTGELFF
TGTGCCATCAGTGGACCCTCTGGGAGCGGGGGGAACACCGGGGAGCTGTTTTTT
>TRBV25-1|.|.|TRBJ1-1
CASSGTVEAFF
TGTGCCAGCAGTGGGACAGTTGAAGCTTTCTTT
>TRBV5-1|TRBD1|.|TRBJ1-6
CASTYDRGNSPLHF
TGCGCCAGCACTTACGACAGGGGTAATTCACCCCTCCACTTT
>TRBV30|.|.|TRBJ1-3
CAWGPGNTIYF
TGTGCCTGGGGACCGGGAAACACCATATATTTT
>TRBV2|.|once|TRBJ2-2
CASTGGLGGELFF
TGTGCCAGCACAGGAGGACTCGGCGGGGAGCTGTTTTTT
>TRBV10-3|TRBD2|.|TRBJ2-2
CASSPAGVTGELFF
TGTGCCTCCTCCCCAGCGGGGGTGACCGGGGAGCTGTTTTTT
>TRBV14|.|.|TRBJ1-3
CASSLAGPGNTIYF
TGTGCCAGCAGTCTGGCAGGGCCTGGAAACACCATATATTTT
>TRBV5-5|.|.|TRBJ1-1
CASSLSRGEMNTEAFF
TGTGCCAGCAGCCTTTCCCGGGGAGAGATGAACACTGAAGCTTTCTTT